This TCR beta chain was sequenced during a study of blood T cell repertoires in COVID-19. Trimming removed 6 bases from V and 0 bases from J; junction bases left unmatched: 17. This CDR3 spans 21 amino acids. Germline-derived CDR1 and CDR2 are MNHNY and SVGAGI (reference sequence). Methods used by the authors: The assay estimated nucleated cells by amplifying reference gene primers. Repertoires were generated with immunoSEQ multiplex PCR, while TCRdb's copy carries only in-frame clones and drops some. Clonal size and the V and J genes are those of that table, whereas D and trimming came from the DNA. Of 65,000 to 85,000 clones listed, approximately 88% are singletons.

The rearrangement joins TRBV6-6 to TRBJ2-6, with TRBD1 identical over 10 bases. The sequenced sample consisted of peripheral blood. The sequence derives from a human donor in a cohort sampled during active COVID-19. CDR3 loop: CASSNKGQGKSLPSGANVLTF. The DNA for the CDR3 is TGTGCCAGCAGCAACAAGGGACAGGGGAAAAGTCTTCCCTCTGGGGCCAACGTCCTGACTTTC.